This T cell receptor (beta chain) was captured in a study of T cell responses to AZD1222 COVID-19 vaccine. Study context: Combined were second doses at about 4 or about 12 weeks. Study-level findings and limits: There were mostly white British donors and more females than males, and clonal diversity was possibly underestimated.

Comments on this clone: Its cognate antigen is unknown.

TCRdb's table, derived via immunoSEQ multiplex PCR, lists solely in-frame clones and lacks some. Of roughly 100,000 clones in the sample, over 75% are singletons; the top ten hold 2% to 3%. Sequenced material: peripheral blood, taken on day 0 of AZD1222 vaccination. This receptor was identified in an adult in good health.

The CDR3 here is CASSLRGNTEAFF. DNA for the CDR3: TGTGCCAGCAGCTTGCGGGGGAACACTGAAGCTTTCTTT. This chain connects TRBV5-4 to TRBJ1-1; D is unclear. Per germline, CDR1 SGHNT and CDR2 YYREEE (reference sequence). The CDR3 has 13 amino acids. V gave up 1 base and J gave up 1 base, with 5 bases separating them. Based on the CDR3 plus reference TRBV5-4 and TRBJ1-1, the full variable domain is ETGVTQSPTHLIKTRGQQVTLRCSSQSGHNTVSWYQQALGQGPQFIFQYYREEENGRGNFPPRFSGLQFPNYSSELNVNALELDDSALYLCASSLRGNTEAFFGQGTRLTVV.